The source of this TCR beta chain is a study of cytomegalovirus exposure and HLA in healthy donors (dated by TCRdb to about 2017). For the study in its entirety: According to an earlier analysis of around 600 of the donors, about 170 million T cells yielded 117 million unique TCR beta sequences and 276 Gb of sequence data. An early release covering about 600 HLA-typed donors comprised approximately 290 gigabases of sequencing data and approximately 85 million unique TCR sequences. Among the roughly 390 genotyped donors, around 81% belonged to the genetic ancestry cluster associated with self-reported Caucasian donors. The aim of the study was to test whether cataloging public T cell receptors could identify signatures of past pathogen exposure. Using immunosequencing, the study profiled T cell repertoires from some 670 subjects and related those repertoires to cytomegalovirus serostatus. A separate validation cohort of about 110 different subjects was used in addition to the roughly 620-subject first cohort. To predict cytomegalovirus infection status, the study brought together high-throughput TCR immunosequencing, statistical association of individual TCRs with disease status, and machine learning. A later analysis re-examined previously published TCR beta repertoires from just over 650 donors and added high-resolution HLA genotyping to investigate patterns of TCR occurrence. In the later analysis, no new phenotypic data were used to find candidate immune exposures; instead, reliance was placed on TCR beta sequences and their occurrence across donors. An earlier analysis of 500 to 650 of the donors applied high-throughput TCR beta sequencing to assess whether each TCR beta V gene segment acted as functional or pseudogenic. Donor age, sex, ethnicity and CMV serostatus were compiled alongside the repertoire data. A later genetic analysis used genome-wide SNP genotypes for about 65% of the 666 donors, treating that subset as a discovery cohort. All discovery cohort repertoires had been generated using a single sequencing platform. HLA typing included class I and class II loci at four-digit resolution. Typing coverage differed by locus: A, B, C, DRB1 and DQB1 were typed in about 620-630 donors, DQA1 in 500 to 550, DPA1 in some 610, and DPB1 in roughly 470. Because of strong linkage in the cohort, 5 or 6 DR-DQ haplotypes were treated as single units for association and clustering. Among 398 genotyped donors of the cohort, an average of about 240,000 unique TCR beta nucleotide sequences were sequenced per donor, around 18% of them non-productive.

From a lookup of the germline V gene, CDR1 and CDR2 are SQVTM and ANQGSEA. V drops 2 bases and J drops 5 bases, leaving 11 bases in between. From the cysteine through the phenylalanine, the CDR3 covers 13 amino acids. The DNA shown is the 39-base CDR3, in frame from base 1. Study-level results and caveats: While some public TCRs were present in many individuals, most TCR sequences turned up only very rarely across donors. Because HLA typing was unavailable for some donors at each locus, only the typed subset was used in association tests. In both the original and validation cohorts, the classifier was reported to diagnose cytomegalovirus status with high specificity and sensitivity. Correlated functional status among segregating V segments might be attributable to linkage disequilibrium, but an unknown experimental factor could not be ruled out. In a later analysis, 15,000 to 20,000 TCR beta sequences were associated with specific HLA alleles at a false discovery rate of 0.05. According to a later analysis, parvovirus B19, influenza, CMV and Epstein-Barr virus appeared linked to several top co-occurrence clusters. According to a later genetic analysis, donors in an Asian-associated ancestry cluster had fewer N-insertions in productive TCRs than the approximately 610-donor mean. Only TCR beta chains were sequenced in this cohort, and the absence of alpha or paired-chain data limited detectable features. An earlier analysis of 587 of the donors showed that most TCR beta V segments appeared in productive rearrangements either about 87% or about 30% of the time, which broadly matched IMGT annotations. In a later genetic analysis, a missense DCLRE1C variant was associated with V-gene and J-gene trimming of TCR beta chains, and the association was replicated in an independent cohort. Sequencing depth was assumed to be roughly uniform across donors in the presence/absence analyses, though that assumption may not hold. The sequencing pipeline was judged likely to have produced a cluster of highly shared sequence variants as a technical artifact. The authors suggested that the approach could potentially be generalized to other disease states and immunological phenotypes. When HLA alleles, especially DR and DQ, strongly co-occurred, attributing TCR associations to individual alleles was difficult. In a later analysis, HLA-associated TCR beta chains were found to be more clonally expanded and to have lower generation probabilities than equally common non-associated chains. Some IMGT-functional V segments, including TRBV6-2 and TRBV6-3, could not be distinguished by the 87-base-pair reads and were therefore excluded. Three of the identified cytomegalovirus-associated TCR beta chains were confirmed in vitro to be specific for cytomegalovirus antigens. Because counts were too low, 15 to 20 rarely observed V segments, including chromosome 9 orphons, were left out of the earlier analysis of 500 to 650 of the donors. In a later analysis, the rate of TCR association differed among HLA loci, with DRB1 alleles having the most associated TCRs and HLA-C alleles having the fewest. CMV serostatus was the only immune exposure information available for the cohort. In the study, approximately 160 TCR beta chains were listed as associated with cytomegalovirus. A further reported finding was that TCR beta sequences accurately predicted the HLA-A and HLA-B alleles for most subjects in the first cohort. A later analysis found that most CMV-associated TCR beta chains appeared HLA-restricted, with HLA associations seemingly driven largely by CMV exposure.

In total, more than 500 healthy bone marrow donors made up the cohort. At the time of sampling, all cohort members were nominally healthy, though unrecorded immune exposures were likely present. The donor was CMV seronegative and was included in the group of a few hundred seronegative cohort members. A peripheral blood sample was provided by each donor, and peripheral blood mononuclear cells were used for TCR beta sequencing. The Qiagen DNeasy Blood Extraction Kit was used to extract genomic DNA from the blood cell samples. A note on this clone: What antigen it recognizes has not been identified. Base qualities are not recorded, but no much larger clone differs from it by a single base.

Receptor libraries were prepared by the immunoSEQ multiplex PCR assay. A mixture of 60 forward primers for TCR Vbeta segments and 13 reverse primers for TCR Jbeta segments was used in the multiplex PCR. The CDR3 region of rearranged TCR beta genes was amplified from genomic DNA with a multiplex PCR assay. Amplified TCR beta libraries were sequenced as 87-base-pair reads on the Illumina HiSeq System. The source study handled its data this way. A later analysis counted 75 million to 100 million unique TCR beta chains across the approximately 700 repertoires, and around 9.9 million of these chains were shared by at least two donors. A nearest-neighbor algorithm error-corrected the raw reads and collapsed the reads into unique sequences, merging closely related sequences to remove PCR and sequencing errors. To assign V, D and J gene segments, CDR3 sequences were aligned to IMGT reference sequences. For a sequence to be retained, a match of at least six nucleotides to both a V gene segment and a J gene segment was required. A rearrangement counted as productive if the CDR3 had no stop codons and remained in frame with V and J, and every other rearrangement counted as non-productive. Following IMGT convention, CDR3 was defined as the stretch from the second conserved V-encoded cysteine to the conserved J-encoded phenylalanine. The earlier analysis of approximately 500 of the donors excluded sequences that lacked an unambiguous match to a single V gene segment. In an earlier analysis of some 590 of the donors, a V segment was called functional when productive rearrangements were above 56.7%, and segregating when the standard deviation between donors exceeded 5%. A statistical classification framework was built for diagnosing cytomegalovirus status from the catalog of TCR beta chain sequences. In a later analysis, V and J genes were assigned by comparing TCR nucleotide sequences against IMGT/GENE-DB human TR gene sequences. A later analysis assigned CDR3 sequences and most-parsimonious VDJ recombination scenarios with the TCRdist pipeline. In a later analysis, every TCR beta chain was defined by the combination of its CDR3 amino acid sequence and its V-gene family, and reads without a unique V-gene family were dropped. As a way to deal with suspected cross-contamination and a sequencing artifact, a later analysis dropped more than 500 nucleotide sequences that were highly shared and had low generation probability. A later analysis calculated a clonal expansion index for each public chain from normalized within-repertoire ranks of inferred template counts. Generation probabilities in a later analysis came from a VDJ recombination model fitted to out-of-frame rearrangements, and those results were checked against IGoR. In a later analysis, hypergeometric tests were used to score TCR-TCR, TCR-HLA and TCR-CMV co-occurrence, with a repertoire-size bias correction applied to TCR pairs. To estimate false discovery rates, a later analysis permuted the HLA or CMV assignments 20 times. In a later analysis, co-occurring TCRs were grouped with DBSCAN, and TCRdist sequence similarity was added when clustering was performed within HLA-allele-positive subsets. Co-occurrence clustering excluded repertoires with fewer than 30,000 or more than 120,000 public chains, plus five with anomalous nucleotide sharing. TCRdb limited this immuneACCESS table to in-frame rearrangements with V and J called. A share of clones is missing; checked studies link under half to unresolved V genes, and the rest is unexplained. V, J and clone size are taken as reported in that table, and D and trimming were inferred from the DNA itself. Here the sample has more than 150,000 clones; around three quarters occur a single time. Around 1.9% of the sample comes from the top ten.

The sequence links TRBV29-1 to TRBJ2-3; TRBD2 could be the D gene, as 6 bases match. Sequenced sample: PBMCs. The clonotype originates from a woman younger than 45 in good health and CMV-seronegative. The DNA sequence is TGCAGCGTTGAACGGACCGGGGGAGATACGCAGTATTTT. Translation gives CSVERTGGDTQYF.